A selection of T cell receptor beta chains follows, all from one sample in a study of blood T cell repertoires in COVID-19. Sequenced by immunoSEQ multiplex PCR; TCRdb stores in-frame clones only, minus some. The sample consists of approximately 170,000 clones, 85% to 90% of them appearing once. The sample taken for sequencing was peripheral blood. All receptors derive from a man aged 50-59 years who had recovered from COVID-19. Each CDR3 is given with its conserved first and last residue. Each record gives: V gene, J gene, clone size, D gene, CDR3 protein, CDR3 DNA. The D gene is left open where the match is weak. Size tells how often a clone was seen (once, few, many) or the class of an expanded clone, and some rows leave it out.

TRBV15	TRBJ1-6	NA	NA	CATSLRDSSPLHF	TGTGCCACCAGCCTAAGGGACTCTTCACCCCTCCACTTT
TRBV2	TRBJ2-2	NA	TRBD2	CASSEVRGSSGELFF	TGTGCCAGCAGTGAAGTACGCGGGAGTTCCGGGGAGCTGTTTTTT
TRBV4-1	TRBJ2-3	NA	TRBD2	CASSQDASTSGGFTDTQYF	TGCGCCAGCAGCCAAGATGCATCGACTAGCGGGGGGTTCACAGATACGCAGTATTTT
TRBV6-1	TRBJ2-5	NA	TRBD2	CASSERGGRETQYF	TGTGCCAGCAGTGAGCGGGGGGGCCGGGAGACCCAGTACTTC
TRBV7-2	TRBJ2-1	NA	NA	CASSATGTLLYNEQFF	TGTGCCAGCAGCGCGACCGGGACATTACTCTACAATGAGCAGTTCTTC
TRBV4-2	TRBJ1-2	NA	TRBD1	CASSPGQGDYGYTF	TGTGCCAGCAGCCCCGGACAGGGAGACTATGGCTACACCTTC
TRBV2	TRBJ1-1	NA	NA	CASSEAGLGERSTEAFF	TGTGCCAGCAGTGAAGCGGGACTCGGGGAAAGAAGCACTGAAGCTTTCTTT
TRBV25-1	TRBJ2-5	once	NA	CASRAGWDLVGETQYF	TGTGCCAGCAGGGCGGGATGGGACTTGGTCGGAGAGACCCAGTACTTC
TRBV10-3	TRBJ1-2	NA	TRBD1	CAISEAGDRGQWGYTF	TGTGCCATCAGTGAAGCAGGGGACAGGGGGCAATGGGGCTACACCTTC
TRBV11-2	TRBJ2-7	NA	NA	CASSLVAGGTYEQYF	TGTGCCAGCAGCTTAGTCGCAGGGGGGACCTACGAGCAGTACTTC
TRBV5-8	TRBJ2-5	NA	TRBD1	CASSPAGTGGTETQYF	TGTGCCAGCAGCCCCGCCGGGACAGGGGGAACAGAGACCCAGTACTTC
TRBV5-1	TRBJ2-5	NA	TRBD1	CASSPGQGAETQYF	TGCGCCAGCAGCCCGGGACAGGGGGCAGAGACCCAGTACTTC
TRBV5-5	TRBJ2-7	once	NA	CASSLGGGLTYEQYF	TGTGCCAGCAGCTTGGGAGGGGGTTTAACCTACGAGCAGTACTTC
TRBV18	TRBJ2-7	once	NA	CASSSDRSSYEQYF	TGTGCCAGCTCTTCGGACAGAAGCTCCTACGAGCAGTACTTC
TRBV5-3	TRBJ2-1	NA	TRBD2	CARSHRLAGRVSYNEQFF	TGTGCCAGAAGCCATAGACTAGCGGGACGTGTCTCCTACAATGAGCAGTTCTTC
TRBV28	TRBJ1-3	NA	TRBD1	CASRDWTGSGNTIYF	TGTGCCAGCAGAGATTGGACAGGGTCCGGAAACACCATATATTTT
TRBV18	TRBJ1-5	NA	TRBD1	CASSLGQGVQPQHF	TGTGCCAGCTCGTTGGGACAGGGAGTACAGCCCCAGCATTTT
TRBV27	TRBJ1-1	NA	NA	CASSFLSTGRTEAFF	TGTGCCAGCAGTTTTCTCTCGACAGGTCGGACTGAAGCTTTCTTT
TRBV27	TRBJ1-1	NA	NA	CASRVHGGAVGAFF	TGTGCCAGCAGGGTACATGGGGGGGCAGTTGGAGCTTTCTTT
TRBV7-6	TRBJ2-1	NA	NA	CASSLDLLAGEQFF	TGTGCCAGCAGCTTGGATCTTCTTGCGGGCGAGCAGTTCTTC
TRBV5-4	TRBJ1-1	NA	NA	CASSLYGFNTEAFF	TGTGCCAGCAGCTTGTACGGGTTTAACACTGAAGCTTTCTTT
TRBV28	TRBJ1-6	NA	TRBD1	CASRPGQGAFGSPLHF	TGTGCCAGCAGACCCGGACAGGGAGCCTTTGGGTCACCCCTCCACTTT
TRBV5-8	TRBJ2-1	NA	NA	CASSWLGVNEQFF	TGTGCCAGCAGCTGGCTAGGGGTCAATGAGCAGTTCTTC
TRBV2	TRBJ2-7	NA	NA	CASSRDSAYEQYF	TGTGCCAGCAGTCGGGACTCAGCCTACGAGCAGTACTTC
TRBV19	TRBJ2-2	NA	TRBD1	CASSPDRGFTGELFF	TGTGCCAGTAGCCCGGACAGGGGATTCACCGGGGAGCTGTTTTTT
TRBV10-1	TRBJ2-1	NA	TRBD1	CASSESGRGYNEQFF	TGCGCCAGCAGTGAGTCTGGCAGGGGGTACAATGAGCAGTTCTTC
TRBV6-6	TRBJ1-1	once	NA	CAGREFVNTEAFF	TGTGCCGGACGGGAGTTCGTGAACACTGAAGCTTTCTTT
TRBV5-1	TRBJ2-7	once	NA	CASSLASGPGEQYF	TGCGCCAGCAGCTTGGCCTCAGGGCCCGGCGAGCAGTACTTC
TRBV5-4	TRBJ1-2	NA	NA	CASSSGRDWFDGYTF	TGTGCCAGCAGCTCCGGCAGGGATTGGTTTGATGGCTACACCTTC
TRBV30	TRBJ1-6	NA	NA	CATKGAANNSPLHF	TGTGCCACGAAAGGGGCAGCAAATAATTCACCCCTCCACTTT
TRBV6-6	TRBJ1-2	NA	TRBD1	CASRDRGRVGYTF	TGTGCCAGCAGGGACAGGGGGCGGGTTGGCTACACCTTC
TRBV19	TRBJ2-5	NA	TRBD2	CASRGLAGPSETQYF	TGTGCCAGTAGGGGACTAGCGGGACCCTCGGAGACCCAGTACTTC
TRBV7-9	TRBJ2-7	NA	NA	CASSSNQVGNEQYF	TGTGCCAGCAGCTCCAACCAAGTCGGGAACGAGCAGTACTTC
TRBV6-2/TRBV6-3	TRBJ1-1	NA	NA	CASSYVRGNEAFF	TGTGCCAGCAGTTACGTACGGGGGAATGAAGCTTTCTTT
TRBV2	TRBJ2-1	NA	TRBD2	CASSQLPSLRLAGGPYNEQFF	TGTGCCAGCAGTCAACTGCCTTCCTTGAGGCTAGCGGGCGGGCCCTACAATGAGCAGTTCTTC
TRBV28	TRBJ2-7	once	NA	CASSSMPGRPYF	TGTGCCAGCAGTTCGATGCCGGGAAGACCGTACTTC
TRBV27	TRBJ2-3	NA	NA	CASSSQGIHWYF	TGTGCCAGCAGTTCACAGGGTATACACTGGTATTTT
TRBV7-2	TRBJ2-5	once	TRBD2	CASSVAGGNTQETQYF	TGTGCCAGCAGCGTAGCGGGAGGCAACACCCAAGAGACCCAGTACTTC
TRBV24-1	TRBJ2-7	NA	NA	CATSAEDRGEDEQYF	TGTGCCACCAGTGCCGAGGACCGGGGTGAAGACGAGCAGTACTTC
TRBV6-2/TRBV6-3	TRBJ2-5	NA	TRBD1	CASSYRSTGVGGGETQYF	TGTGCCAGCAGTTACAGAAGTACAGGGGTAGGAGGTGGAGAGACCCAGTACTTC
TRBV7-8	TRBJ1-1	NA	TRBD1	CASSPRTGSNTEAFF	TGTGCCAGCAGCCCTAGGACAGGGTCTAACACTGAAGCTTTCTTT